These T cell receptor beta chains were read from a single sample in a study of PD-1 blockade in classical Hodgkin lymphoma. Generated by immunoSEQ multiplex PCR, the TCRdb table keeps only in-frame clones and is missing some. This sample has about 30,000 clones; less than 80% occur once, and the top ten carry more than 2.5%. Specimen: peripheral blood mononuclear cells (PBMCs), collected before the second cycle of nivolumab. These receptors were collected from a human donor with classical Hodgkin lymphoma. The CDR3 runs from the conserved cysteine through the conserved F or W. Each record gives: clone size, D gene, CDR3 length, V gene, J gene, CDR3 DNA, CDR3 protein. A D gene is named only where the DNA matches it firmly. Size is omitted from some rows. Given values are once, few, many or a class for expanded clones.

.	.	16	TRBV21-1	TRBJ2-7	TGTGCCAGCAGCAATCTACACCGGGACACCAAATACGAGCAGTACTTC	CASSNLHRDTKYEQYF
.	.	14	TRBV6-5	TRBJ1-2	TGTGCCATCAGTGAGTCCGGGACCATCTATGGCTACACCTTC	CAISESGTIYGYTF
.	.	15	TRBV5-4	TRBJ1-2	TGTGCCAGCAGCTTGGAGGCCGGCAGGGTCAATGGCTACACCTTC	CASSLEAGRVNGYTF
.	.	15	TRBV7-9	TRBJ2-1	TGTGCCAGCAGCTTAGTCGTAGGCCCCTACAATGAGCAGTTCTTC	CASSLVVGPYNEQFF
.	.	14	TRBV4-2	TRBJ1-2	TGTGCCAGCAGCCAAATCCGTATGAACTATGGCTACACCTTC	CASSQIRMNYGYTF
.	.	16	TRBV5-1	TRBJ1-3	TGCGCCAGCAGCTTGGGCTTAGGTCAAATGGGAAACACCATATATTTT	CASSLGLGQMGNTIYF
.	.	15	TRBV6-5	TRBJ1-2	TGTGCCAGCAGTTACTCGGGGGGGAATTGGTATGGCTACACCTTC	CASSYSGGNWYGYTF
.	.	14	TRBV7-9	TRBJ2-4	TGTGCCAGCAGCCTACAGGAGAAAGGGGACATTCAGTACTTC	CASSLQEKGDIQYF
.	.	16	TRBV7-3	TRBJ1-1	TGTGCCAGCAGCTCTCCGAAGGAGGGCTACGGCACTGAAGCTTTCTTT	CASSSPKEGYGTEAFF
.	.	15	TRBV5-4	TRBJ2-7	TGTGCCAGCAGCTTACCTAGCGCGAGCTCCTACGAGCAGTACTTC	CASSLPSASSYEQYF
once	TRBD2	16	TRBV7-3	TRBJ2-2	TGTGCCAGCAGCCTACTAGCGGGGGCCCACACCGGGGAGCTGTTTTTT	CASSLLAGAHTGELFF
few	.	17	TRBV10-3	TRBJ2-7	TGTGCCATCAGTGCCTCCTTGGTGCAGGGGGGTCCCAGCGAGCAGTACTTC	CAISASLVQGGPSEQYF
.	TRBD1	17	TRBV7-2	TRBJ1-3	TGTGCCAGCAGCTTACTCCAAGGGGGCTACTCTGGAAACACCATATATTTT	CASSLLQGGYSGNTIYF
.	.	13	TRBV6-5	TRBJ2-2	TGTGCCAGCAGTTACGCCAATACCGGGGAGCTGTTTTTT	CASSYANTGELFF
.	.	15	TRBV7-2	TRBJ1-2	TGTGCCAGCAGTCCTACTTTTCTTTCTCCGGGAGGCTACACCTTC	CASSPTFLSPGGYTF
.	.	13	TRBV7-9	TRBJ1-1	TGTGCCAGCAGCTTAACAGGATACACTGAAGCTTTCTTT	CASSLTGYTEAFF
.	TRBD1	18	TRBV5-1	TRBJ1-6	TGCGCCAGCAGCTTGGAGGCCAGGGGGCAGACCTATAATTCACCCCTCCACTTT	CASSLEARGQTYNSPLHF
.	TRBD2	16	TRBV9	TRBJ2-2	TGTGCCAGCAGCGTAGCACTAGCGGGGAATACCGGGGAGCTGTTTTTT	CASSVALAGNTGELFF
few	.	15	TRBV6-6	TRBJ2-7	TGTGCCAGCACCAACCTCCGGGACTCGTCCTACGAGCAGTACTTC	CASTNLRDSSYEQYF
medium-sized	.	16	TRBV30	TRBJ1-4	TGTGCCTGGAGTGGGGGGGAGAGGGCAACTAATGAAAAACTGTTTTTT	CAWSGGERATNEKLFF
.	.	15	TRBV7-2	TRBJ1-5	TGTGCCAGCAGCTTAATCCCGGGCTCCAATCAGCCCCAGCATTTT	CASSLIPGSNQPQHF
medium-sized	.	14	TRBV9	TRBJ1-1	TGTGCCAGCAGCGTAGGCGGCCCCGCGGCTGAAGCTTTCTTT	CASSVGGPAAEAFF